This TCR beta chain is drawn from a study of PD-1 blockade in classical Hodgkin lymphoma. Libraries were prepared by immunoSEQ multiplex PCR; TCRdb keeps only in-frame clonotypes and omits some of them. The sample lists around 93,000 clones; approximately 78% were seen once. The time point was: cycle 4 day 1 (C4D1), after more than five weeks of nivolumab. Every single patient, without exception, relapsed after autologous stem cell transplantation, and brentuximab vedotin exposure varied. General study results and limits: In newly diagnosed patients, baseline TCR diversity was reportedly below that of healthy donors.

The CDR3 extends over 14 amino acids. Germline V lookup: CDR1 MNHNY, CDR2 SVGAGI (reference sequence). V shed 5 bases and J shed 0 bases, with 11 bases lying between them. A word on this clone: Antigen specificity is unknown.

The chain recombines TRBV6-6 with TRBJ2-7; tentative D call: TRBD1 (6 bases). The receptor was isolated from a human donor with classical Hodgkin lymphoma. Specimen: peripheral blood mononuclear cells (PBMCs), collected before the fourth cycle of nivolumab. The CDR3 sequence: CASSPPGDSYEQYF. The CDR3 DNA sequence: TGTGCCAGCAGTCCTCCAGGGGACTCCTACGAGCAGTACTTC.